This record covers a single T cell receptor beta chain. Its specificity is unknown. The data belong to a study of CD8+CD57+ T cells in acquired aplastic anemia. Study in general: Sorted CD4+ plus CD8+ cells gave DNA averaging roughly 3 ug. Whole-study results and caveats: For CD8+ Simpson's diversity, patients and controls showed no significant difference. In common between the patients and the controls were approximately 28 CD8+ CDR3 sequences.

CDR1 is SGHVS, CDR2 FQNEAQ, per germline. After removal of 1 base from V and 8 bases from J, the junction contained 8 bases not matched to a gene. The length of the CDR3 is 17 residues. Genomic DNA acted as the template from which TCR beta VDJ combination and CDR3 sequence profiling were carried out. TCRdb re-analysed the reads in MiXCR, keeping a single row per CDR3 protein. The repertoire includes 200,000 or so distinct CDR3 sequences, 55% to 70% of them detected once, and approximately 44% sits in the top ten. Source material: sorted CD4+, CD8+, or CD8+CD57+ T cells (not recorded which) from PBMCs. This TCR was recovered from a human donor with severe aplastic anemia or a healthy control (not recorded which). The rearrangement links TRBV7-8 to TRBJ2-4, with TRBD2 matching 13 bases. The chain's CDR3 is CASSLEASGLAGDIQYF. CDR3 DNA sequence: TGTGCCAGCAGCTTAGAGGCGAGCGGACTAGCGGGAGACATTCAGTACTTC.